This T cell receptor beta chain was identified in a study of T cell responses to AZD1222 COVID-19 vaccine. Measured with immunoSEQ multiplex PCR; TCRdb has only the in-frame clones, and not every one. The table lists roughly 130,000 clones, approximately 94% of them singletons. In germline, CDR1 is SGDLS, CDR2 YYNGEE. CDR3 length: 13 residues. The ends lost 5 bases at V and 6 bases at J; junction bases unmatched: 6. This clone was observed a single time. The chain combines TRBV9 with TRBJ1-2; 8 bases line up with TRBD1. Source: peripheral blood, taken on day 0 of AZD1222 vaccination. This clonotype originated in an adult in good health. CDR3 DNA sequence: TGTGCCAGCAGAGCACGACAGGGGAATGGCTACACCTTC. Translation gives CASRARQGNGYTF.